This TCR beta chain comes out of a study of T cell responses to AZD1222 COVID-19 vaccine. Study results and caveats: Among vaccine-associated CD4 TCRs, coverage spanned spike, with dominance at 160-218 and 743-854.

The CDR3 totals 17 residues. With 2 bases clipped from V and 0 bases from J, the junction kept 8 bases outside the gene matches. Per germline, CDR1 MNHEY and CDR2 SVGEGT. Of note for this clone: Antigen: not known.

Libraries were prepared by immunoSEQ multiplex PCR; TCRdb keeps only in-frame clonotypes and omits some of them. The sample holds over 75,000 clones; around 90% are singletons and the top ten take 2% to 3%. This material consisted of peripheral blood, taken on day 0 of AZD1222 vaccination. This chain connects TRBV6-2 or TRBV6-3 to TRBJ2-7, with TRBD2 identical over 9 bases. This TCR was recovered from an adult in good health. The DNA for the CDR3 is TGTGCCAGCAGTTACGAAGCGGGGGGCCCCGACTCCTACGAGCAGTACTTC. Translation: CASSYEAGGPDSYEQYF.